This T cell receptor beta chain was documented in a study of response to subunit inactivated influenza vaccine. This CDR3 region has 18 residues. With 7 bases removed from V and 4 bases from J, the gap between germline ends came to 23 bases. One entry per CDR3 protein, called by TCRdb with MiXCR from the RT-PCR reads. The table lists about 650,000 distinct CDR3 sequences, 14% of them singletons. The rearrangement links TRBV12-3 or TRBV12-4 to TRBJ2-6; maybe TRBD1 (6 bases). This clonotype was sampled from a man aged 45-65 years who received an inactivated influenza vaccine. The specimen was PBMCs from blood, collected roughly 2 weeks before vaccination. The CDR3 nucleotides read TGTGCCAGCAACTCCTGGGCAGGGGCGCGTTTGGGGGCCAACGTCCTGACTTTC. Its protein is CASNSWAGARLGANVLTF.